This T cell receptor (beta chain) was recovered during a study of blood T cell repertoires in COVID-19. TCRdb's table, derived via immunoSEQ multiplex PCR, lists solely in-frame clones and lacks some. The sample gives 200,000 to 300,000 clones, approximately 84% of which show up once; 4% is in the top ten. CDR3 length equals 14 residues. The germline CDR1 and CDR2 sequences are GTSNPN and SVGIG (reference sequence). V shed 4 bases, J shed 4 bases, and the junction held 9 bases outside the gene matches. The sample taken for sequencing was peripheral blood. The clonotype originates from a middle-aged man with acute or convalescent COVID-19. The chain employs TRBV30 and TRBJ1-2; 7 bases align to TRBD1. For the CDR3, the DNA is TGTGCCTGGACCCACGGGACAGTCGGCTATGGCTACACCTTC. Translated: CAWTHGTVGYGYTF.